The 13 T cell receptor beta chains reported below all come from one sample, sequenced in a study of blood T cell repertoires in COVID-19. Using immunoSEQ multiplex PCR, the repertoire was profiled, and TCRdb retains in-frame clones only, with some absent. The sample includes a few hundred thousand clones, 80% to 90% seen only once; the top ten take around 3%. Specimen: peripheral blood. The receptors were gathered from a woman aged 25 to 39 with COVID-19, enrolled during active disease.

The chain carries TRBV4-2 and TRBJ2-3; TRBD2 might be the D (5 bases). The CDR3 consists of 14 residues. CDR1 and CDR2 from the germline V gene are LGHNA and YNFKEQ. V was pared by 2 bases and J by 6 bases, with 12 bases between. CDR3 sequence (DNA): TGTGCCAGCAGCCAACCCTTAGTAGCGGATACGCAGTATTTT. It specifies CASSQPLVADTQYF.

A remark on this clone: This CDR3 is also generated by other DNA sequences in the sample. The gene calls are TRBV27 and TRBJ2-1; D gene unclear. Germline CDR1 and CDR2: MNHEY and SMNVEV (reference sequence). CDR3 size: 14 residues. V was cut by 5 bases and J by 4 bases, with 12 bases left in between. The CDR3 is CASSLTGTYNEQFF. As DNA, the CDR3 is TGTGCCAGCAGTCTGACTGGAACGTACAATGAGCAGTTCTTC.

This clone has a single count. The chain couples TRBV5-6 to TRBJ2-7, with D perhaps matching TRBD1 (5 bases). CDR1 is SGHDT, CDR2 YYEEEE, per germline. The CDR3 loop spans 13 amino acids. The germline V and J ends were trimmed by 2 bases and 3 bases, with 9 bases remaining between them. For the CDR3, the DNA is TGTGCCAGCAGCTTTTCAGGGTTCTACGAGCAGTACTTC. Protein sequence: CASSFSGFYEQYF.

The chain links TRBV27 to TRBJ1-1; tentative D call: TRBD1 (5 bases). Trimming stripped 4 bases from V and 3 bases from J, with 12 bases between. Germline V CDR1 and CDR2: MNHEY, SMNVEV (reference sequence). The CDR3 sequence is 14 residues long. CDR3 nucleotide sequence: TGTGCCAGCAGTTACGGCGGGGGGGACACTGAAGCTTTCTTT. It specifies CASSYGGGDTEAFF.

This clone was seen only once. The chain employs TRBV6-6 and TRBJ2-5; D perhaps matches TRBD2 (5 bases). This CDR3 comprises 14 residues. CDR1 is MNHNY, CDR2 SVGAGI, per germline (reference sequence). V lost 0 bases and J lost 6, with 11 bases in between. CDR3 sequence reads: CASSYSADYQTQYF. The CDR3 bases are TGTGCCAGCAGTTACTCGGCAGACTACCAGACCCAGTACTTC.

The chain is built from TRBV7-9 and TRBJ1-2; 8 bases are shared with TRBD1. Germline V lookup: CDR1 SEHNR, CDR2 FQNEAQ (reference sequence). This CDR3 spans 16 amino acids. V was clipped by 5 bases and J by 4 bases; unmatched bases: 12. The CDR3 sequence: CASSPPDRGSSYGYTF. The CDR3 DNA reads TGTGCCAGCAGCCCGCCCGACAGGGGAAGTAGCTATGGCTACACCTTC.

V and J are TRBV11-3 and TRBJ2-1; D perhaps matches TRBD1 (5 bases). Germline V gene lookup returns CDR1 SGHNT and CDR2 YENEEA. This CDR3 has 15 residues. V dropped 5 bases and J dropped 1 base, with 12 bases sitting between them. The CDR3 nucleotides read TGTGCCAGCAGCAGACGACAGTCTTCCTACAATGAGCAGTTCTTC. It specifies CASSRRQSSYNEQFF.

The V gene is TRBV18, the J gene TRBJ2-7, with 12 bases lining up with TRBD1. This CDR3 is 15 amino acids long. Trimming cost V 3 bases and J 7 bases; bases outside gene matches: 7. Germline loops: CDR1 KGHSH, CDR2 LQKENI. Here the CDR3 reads CASSPGQGAGAEQYV. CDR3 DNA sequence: TGTGCCAGCTCACCGGGACAGGGGGCGGGAGCTGAGCAGTACGTC.

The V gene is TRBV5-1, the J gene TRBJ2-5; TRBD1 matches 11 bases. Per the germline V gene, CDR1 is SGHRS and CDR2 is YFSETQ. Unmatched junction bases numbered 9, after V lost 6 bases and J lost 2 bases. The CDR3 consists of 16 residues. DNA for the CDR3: TGCGCCAGCATTTACCGAGGGACAGGGGGGCAAGAGACCCAGTACTTC. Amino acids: CASIYRGTGGQETQYF.

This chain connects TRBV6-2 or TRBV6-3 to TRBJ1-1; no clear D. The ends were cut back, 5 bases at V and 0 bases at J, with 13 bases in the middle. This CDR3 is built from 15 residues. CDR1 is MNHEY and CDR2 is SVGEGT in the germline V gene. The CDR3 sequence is CASSRPTQMNTEAFF. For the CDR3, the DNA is TGTGCCAGCAGTCGCCCGACACAGATGAACACTGAAGCTTTCTTT.

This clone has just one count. As DNA, the CDR3 is TGCGCCAGCAGCCAAGACTCGGACAGGGGTTTAGTGGCGACGGCCAAAAACATTCAGTACTTC. Residues: CASSQDSDRGLVATAKNIQYF. The genes are TRBV4-3 and TRBJ2-4; 9 bases agree with TRBD1. The CDR3 contains 21 residues. CDR1 is LGHNA, CDR2 YSLEER, per germline. After removal of 0 bases from V and 1 base from J, the junction contained 16 bases not matched to a gene.

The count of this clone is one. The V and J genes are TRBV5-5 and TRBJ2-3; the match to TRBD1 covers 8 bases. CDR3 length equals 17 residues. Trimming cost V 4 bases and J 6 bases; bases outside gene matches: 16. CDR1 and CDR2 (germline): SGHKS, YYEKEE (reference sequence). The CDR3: CASSLFGGDRGRDTQYF. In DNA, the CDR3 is TGTGCCAGCAGCCTGTTCGGAGGTGACAGGGGACGGGATACGCAGTATTTT.

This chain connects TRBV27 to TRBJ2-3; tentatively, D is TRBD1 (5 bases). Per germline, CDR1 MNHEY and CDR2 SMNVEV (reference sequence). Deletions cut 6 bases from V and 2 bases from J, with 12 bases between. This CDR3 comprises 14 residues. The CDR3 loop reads CASRLQGTTDTQYF. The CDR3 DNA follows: TGTGCCAGCAGACTTCAGGGTACCACAGATACGCAGTATTTT.